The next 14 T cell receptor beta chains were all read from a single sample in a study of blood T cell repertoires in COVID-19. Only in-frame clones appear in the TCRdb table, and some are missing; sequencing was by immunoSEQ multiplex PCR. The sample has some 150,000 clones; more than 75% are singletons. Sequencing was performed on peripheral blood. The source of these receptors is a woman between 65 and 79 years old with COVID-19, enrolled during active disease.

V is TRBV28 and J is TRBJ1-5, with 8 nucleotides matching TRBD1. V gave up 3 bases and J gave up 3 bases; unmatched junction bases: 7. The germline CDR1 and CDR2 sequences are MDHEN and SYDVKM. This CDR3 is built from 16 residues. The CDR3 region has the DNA TGTGCCAGCAGTTTCTACACGGACAGGGCCAATCAGCCCCAGCATTTT. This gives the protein CASSFYTDRANQPQHF.

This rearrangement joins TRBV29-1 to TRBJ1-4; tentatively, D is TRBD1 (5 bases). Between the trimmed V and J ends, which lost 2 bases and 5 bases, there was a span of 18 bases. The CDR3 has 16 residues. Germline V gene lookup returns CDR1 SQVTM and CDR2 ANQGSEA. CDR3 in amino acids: CSVEIQGRHSNEKLFF. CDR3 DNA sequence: TGCAGCGTTGAAATCCAGGGAAGGCACTCGAATGAAAAACTGTTTTTT. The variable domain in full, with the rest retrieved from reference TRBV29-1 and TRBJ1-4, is SAVISQKPSRDICQRGTSLTIQCQVDSQVTMMFWYRQQPGQSLTLIATANQGSEATYESGFVIDKFPISRPNLTFSTLTVSNMSPEDSSIYLCSVEIQGRHSNEKLFFGSGTQLSVL.

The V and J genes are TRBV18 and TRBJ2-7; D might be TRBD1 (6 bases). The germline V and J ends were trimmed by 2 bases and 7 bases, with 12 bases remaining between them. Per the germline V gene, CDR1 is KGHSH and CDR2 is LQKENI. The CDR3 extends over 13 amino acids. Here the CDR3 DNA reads TGTGCCAGCTCACCAAGCACAGGGTTTGAGCAGTACTTC. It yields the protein CASSPSTGFEQYF.

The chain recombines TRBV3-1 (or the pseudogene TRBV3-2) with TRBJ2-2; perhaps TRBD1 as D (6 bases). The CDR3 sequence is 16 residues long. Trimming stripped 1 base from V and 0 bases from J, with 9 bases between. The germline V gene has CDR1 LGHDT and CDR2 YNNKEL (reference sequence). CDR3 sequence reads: CASSQVAGANTGELFF. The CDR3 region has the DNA TGTGCCAGCAGCCAAGTGGCAGGGGCGAACACCGGGGAGCTGTTTTTT.

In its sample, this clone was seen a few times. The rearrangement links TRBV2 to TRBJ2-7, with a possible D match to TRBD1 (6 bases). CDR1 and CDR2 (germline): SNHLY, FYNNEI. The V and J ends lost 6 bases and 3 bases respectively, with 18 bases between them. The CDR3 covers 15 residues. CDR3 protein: CASRDSLMLGYEQYF. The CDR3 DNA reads TGTGCCAGCAGGGACAGTCTAATGTTGGGCTACGAGCAGTACTTC.

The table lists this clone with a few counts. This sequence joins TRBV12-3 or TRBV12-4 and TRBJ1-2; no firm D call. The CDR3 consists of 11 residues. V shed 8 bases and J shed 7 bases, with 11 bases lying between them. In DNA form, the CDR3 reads TGTGCCAGCGGCCTGGCTAGTGGCTACACCTTC. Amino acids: CASGLASGYTF.

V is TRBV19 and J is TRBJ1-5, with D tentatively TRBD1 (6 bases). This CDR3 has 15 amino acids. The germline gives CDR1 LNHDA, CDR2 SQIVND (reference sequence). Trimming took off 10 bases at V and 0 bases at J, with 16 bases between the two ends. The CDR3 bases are TGTGCCACCCTCCCGGACAGCTATAGCAATCAGCCCCAGCATTTT. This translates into CATLPDSYSNQPQHF. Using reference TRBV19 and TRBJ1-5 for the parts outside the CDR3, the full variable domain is DGGITQSPKYLFRKEGQNVTLSCEQNLNHDAMYWYRQDPGQGLRLIYYSQIVNDFQKGDIAEGYSVSREKKESFPLTVTSAQKNPTAFYLCATLPDSYSNQPQHFGDGTRLSIL.

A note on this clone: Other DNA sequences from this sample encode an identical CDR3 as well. As DNA, the CDR3 is TGTGCCTGGAGTGTTGCAGGGGCATCTCAGCCCCAGCATTTT. Translating gives CAWSVAGASQPQHF. This chain uses TRBV30 with TRBJ1-5; possible D gene TRBD1, 6 bases. V gave up 0 bases and J gave up 6 bases, with 12 bases separating them. Per germline, CDR1 GTSNPN and CDR2 SVGIG (reference sequence). The CDR3 extends over 14 amino acids.

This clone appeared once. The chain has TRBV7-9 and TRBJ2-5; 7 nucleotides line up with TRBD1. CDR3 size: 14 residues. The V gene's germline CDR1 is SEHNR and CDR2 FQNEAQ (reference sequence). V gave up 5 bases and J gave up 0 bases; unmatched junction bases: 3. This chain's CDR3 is CASSTGQYQETQYF. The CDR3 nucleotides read TGTGCCAGCAGCACGGGACAGTACCAAGAGACCCAGTACTTC.

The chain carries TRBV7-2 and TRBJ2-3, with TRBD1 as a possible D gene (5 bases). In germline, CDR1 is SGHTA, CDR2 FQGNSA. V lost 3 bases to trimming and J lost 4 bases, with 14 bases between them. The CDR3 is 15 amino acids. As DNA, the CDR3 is TGTGCCAGCAGCTTGGGCCCAGGGATCTCAGATACGCAGTATTTT. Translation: CASSLGPGISDTQYF.

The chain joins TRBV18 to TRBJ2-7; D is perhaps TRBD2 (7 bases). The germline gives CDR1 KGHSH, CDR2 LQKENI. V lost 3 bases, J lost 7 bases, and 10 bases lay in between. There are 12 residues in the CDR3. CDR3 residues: CASSPGRGEQYF. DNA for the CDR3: TGTGCCAGCTCACCGGGGAGGGGGGAGCAGTACTTC.

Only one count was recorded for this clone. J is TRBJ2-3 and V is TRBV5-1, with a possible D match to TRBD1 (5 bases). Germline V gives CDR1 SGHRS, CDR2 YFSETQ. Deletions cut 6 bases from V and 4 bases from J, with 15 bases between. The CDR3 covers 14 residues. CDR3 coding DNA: TGCGCCAGCAATCAGGGTGGTACGGCAGATACGCAGTATTTT. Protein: CASNQGGTADTQYF.

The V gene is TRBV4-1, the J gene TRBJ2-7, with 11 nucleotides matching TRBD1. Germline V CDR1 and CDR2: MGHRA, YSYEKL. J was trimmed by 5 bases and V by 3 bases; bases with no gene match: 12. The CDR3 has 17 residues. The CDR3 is CASSQASGTGGFHEQYF. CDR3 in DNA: TGCGCCAGCAGCCAGGCTTCCGGGACAGGGGGTTTCCACGAGCAGTACTTC.

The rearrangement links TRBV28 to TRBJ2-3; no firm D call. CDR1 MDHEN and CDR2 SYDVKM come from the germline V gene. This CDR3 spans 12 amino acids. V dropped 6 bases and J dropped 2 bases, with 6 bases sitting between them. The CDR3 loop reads CASSRYTDTQYF. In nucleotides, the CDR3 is TGTGCCAGCAGCCGGTACACAGATACGCAGTATTTT.